This is a list of T cell receptor beta chains from one sample in a study of cytomegalovirus exposure and HLA in healthy donors. Data came from immunoSEQ multiplex PCR; TCRdb stores just in-frame clones and leaves some out. The sample yields 250,000 to 350,000 clones, 85% to 90% seen once. The material sequenced was PBMCs. The receptors shown here come from a woman younger than 35 in good health and CMV-seronegative. Both conserved end residues are part of each CDR3. The D gene is left open where the match is weak. Some rows have no size entry. The others give once, few or many, or a class for an expanded clone.

TRBV5-6	NA	few	TRBJ1-6	CASSLDRAGSPLHF	TGTGCCAGCAGCTTGGACAGGGCAGGTTCACCCCTCCACTTT
TRBV2	NA	few	TRBJ2-7	CASSVQGGEQYF	TGTGCCAGCAGTGTACAAGGGGGCGAGCAGTACTTC
TRBV13	TRBD2	NA	TRBJ2-3	CASSSTGLAGTDTQYF	TGTGCCAGCAGCTCGACCGGACTAGCGGGAACAGATACGCAGTATTTT
TRBV25-1	NA	NA	TRBJ2-3	CASRSGHNTDTQYF	TGTGCCAGCAGGTCGGGACACAACACAGATACGCAGTATTTT
TRBV19	NA	NA	TRBJ2-7	CASGGLASYEQYF	TGTGCCAGCGGGGGGCTAGCTTCCTACGAGCAGTACTTC
TRBV27	NA	NA	TRBJ1-2	CASASGGGYYGYTF	TGTGCCAGCGCCTCGGGGGGGGGTTACTATGGCTACACCTTC
TRBV7-2	NA	NA	TRBJ2-2	CASSLSQGTGELFF	TGTGCCAGCAGCTTATCACAGGGAACCGGGGAGCTGTTTTTT
TRBV11-2	TRBD1	NA	TRBJ2-1	CASSFNRGQYNEQFF	TGTGCCAGCAGCTTTAACAGGGGCCAATACAATGAGCAGTTCTTC
TRBV30	NA	NA	TRBJ1-2	CAWRQELYGYTF	TGTGCCTGGAGACAGGAACTCTATGGCTACACCTTC
TRBV9	NA	NA	TRBJ1-1	CASSVGAEAFF	TGTGCCAGCAGCGTAGGAGCCGAAGCTTTCTTT
TRBV6-1	NA	NA	TRBJ1-2	CASSHQGGVDYGYTF	TGTGCCAGCAGTCACCAAGGGGGGGTGGACTATGGCTACACCTTC
TRBV25-1	TRBD1	NA	TRBJ1-2	CASAGGLYGYTF	TGTGCCAGCGCAGGGGGTCTCTATGGCTACACCTTC
TRBV6-5	NA	NA	TRBJ1-2	CASRVTGYGYTF	TGTGCCAGCAGGGTAACAGGCTATGGCTACACCTTC
TRBV6-5	NA	NA	TRBJ2-5	CASSWDKGETQYF	TGTGCCAGCAGTTGGGACAAGGGAGAGACCCAGTACTTC
TRBV2	TRBD2	NA	TRBJ2-7	CASSDSGRGQGEQYF	TGTGCCAGCAGTGATAGCGGGAGAGGTCAGGGCGAGCAGTACTTC
TRBV9	TRBD2	NA	TRBJ2-3	CASSVTSGRAASDTQYF	TGTGCCAGCAGCGTCACTAGCGGGAGGGCCGCGTCAGATACGCAGTATTTT
TRBV5-1	NA	NA	TRBJ2-2	CASSLVRASYTGELFF	TGCGCCAGCAGCTTGGTCAGGGCGAGCTACACCGGGGAGCTGTTTTTT
TRBV7-2	TRBD1	NA	TRBJ2-2	CASSEPGQGSSGELFF	TGTGCCAGCAGCGAACCGGGACAGGGGTCTTCCGGGGAGCTGTTTTTT
TRBV27	TRBD2	NA	TRBJ2-7	CASRRATSGARSSYEQYF	TGTGCCAGCAGACGGGCGACTAGCGGGGCGCGTAGCTCCTACGAGCAGTACTTC
TRBV5-1	NA	NA	TRBJ2-3	CASSQRVRGTDTQYF	TGCGCCAGCAGCCAGAGGGTTCGGGGGACAGATACGCAGTATTTT
TRBV18	TRBD1	NA	TRBJ2-1	CASSHKPGQGKNEQFF	TGTGCCAGCTCCCACAAGCCGGGACAGGGGAAAAATGAGCAGTTCTTC
TRBV5-4	NA	NA	TRBJ2-7	CASSPGSSYEQYF	TGTGCCAGCAGCCCCGGGAGCTCTTACGAGCAGTACTTC
TRBV19	TRBD1	NA	TRBJ1-5	CASSSGTGGVYQPQHF	TGTGCCAGTAGCTCCGGGACAGGGGGCGTTTATCAGCCCCAGCATTTT
TRBV18	TRBD1	NA	TRBJ1-1	CASSLGQGHTEAFF	TGTGCCAGCTCACTGGGACAGGGTCACACTGAAGCTTTCTTT
TRBV4-3	TRBD2	once	TRBJ2-2	CASSRGRVNTGELFF	TGCGCCAGCAGCCGCGGGAGGGTCAACACCGGGGAGCTGTTTTTT
TRBV10-1	NA	NA	TRBJ1-6	CASTPPGDRLIHF	TGCGCCAGCACCCCTCCGGGGGACCGCTTAATCCACTTT
TRBV20-1	NA	NA	TRBJ1-1	CSAPYRSEAFF	TGCAGTGCCCCCTATCGCTCTGAAGCTTTCTTT
TRBV11-1	TRBD1	NA	TRBJ2-5	CASSSSRQGLETQYF	TGTGCCAGCAGCTCCTCAAGACAGGGCCTCGAGACCCAGTACTTC
TRBV11-1	NA	NA	TRBJ2-7	CASSRGSSYEQYF	TGTGCCAGCAGTCGAGGGAGCTCCTACGAGCAGTACTTC
TRBV5-6	NA	once	TRBJ2-1	CASSSIAQFSENEQFF	TGTGCCAGCAGCTCTATAGCGCAATTTTCTGAAAATGAGCAGTTCTTC
TRBV2	NA	NA	TRBJ1-5	CASNVGGGNQPQHF	TGTGCCAGCAATGTCGGAGGAGGCAATCAGCCCCAGCATTTT
TRBV21-1	NA	NA	TRBJ2-7	CASSKRAGQGSSYEQYF	TGTGCCAGCAGCAAACGGGCCGGGCAGGGGAGCTCCTACGAGCAGTACTTC
TRBV28	NA	NA	TRBJ1-6	CASSSGLPKPLHF	TGTGCCAGCAGTTCGGGACTGCCTAAACCCCTCCACTTT
TRBV9	TRBD2	NA	TRBJ2-7	CASSEGLAGYEQYF	TGTGCCAGCAGCGAGGGACTAGCGGGCTACGAGCAGTACTTC
TRBV19	NA	NA	TRBJ1-3	CASSIHRPGPGNTIYF	TGTGCCAGTAGTATTCACAGACCTGGTCCTGGAAACACCATATATTTT